This TCR beta chain was retrieved from a study of T-cell reconstitution after alpha-beta-depleted transplantation in children. Study observations and caveats: T-cell counts and diversity were attributed mostly to newly produced T cells one year after transplant.

Concerning this clonotype: Antigen specificity is unknown.

Unique molecular identifiers were built into the TCRbeta library. TCRdb reanalysed the PCR reads using MiXCR and keeps one entry per CDR3 protein. The sample lists some 200,000 distinct CDR3 sequences, about 7% occurring once. The sequence came from a boy younger than 10 with acute lymphoblastic leukemia, due to receive a stem cell transplant. The starting material was PBMCs, obtained before TCRalphabeta/CD19-depleted stem cell transplant.

The CDR3 DNA sequence: TGTGCCAGCAGTTTGCGGGACCCCGGTAGTCAGCCCCAGCATTTT. Translated, it gives CASSLRDPGSQPQHF. The genes are TRBV27 and TRBJ1-5; weak D call: TRBD1 (5 bases). Trimming pared 3 bases from V and 6 bases from J, leaving 15 bases between. This CDR3 comprises 15 residues. Germline V gives CDR1 MNHEY, CDR2 SMNVEV (reference sequence).